Below, 15 T cell receptor beta chains from the same sample are listed, as sequenced in a study of T-cell reconstitution after alpha-beta-depleted transplantation in children. Unique molecular identifiers were used in preparing the TCRbeta library. TCRdb redid the calling of the PCR reads with MiXCR, one entry per CDR3 protein. The profile covers some 190,000 distinct CDR3 sequences, with more than 9.5% appearing a single time and about 13% taken by the ten largest. The sequencing used PBMCs, collected before TCRalphabeta/CD19-depleted stem cell transplant. These TCRs come from a boy younger than 10 with acute myeloid leukemia, due to receive a stem cell transplant.

In its sample, this clonotype was seen many times. The chain employs TRBV5-4 and TRBJ1-2; D is unclear. CDR3 length: 13 amino acids. Per germline, CDR1 SGHNT and CDR2 YYREEE (reference sequence). V was pared by 0 bases and J by 8 bases, with 11 bases between. CDR3 protein: CASSLEVPGGYTF. As DNA, the CDR3 is TGTGCCAGCAGCTTGGAAGTACCTGGGGGCTACACCTTC.

The table lists this clonotype with many counts. The chain uses TRBV20-1 and TRBJ2-7; D may correspond to TRBD1 or TRBD2 (5 bases each). Germline CDR1 reads DFQATT; CDR2 reads SNEGSKA (reference sequence). V lost 5 bases to trimming and J lost 0 bases, with 14 bases between them. The CDR3 sequence is 14 residues long. In DNA, the CDR3 is TGCAGTGCTCTGGGACCTATGAACTCCTACGAGCAGTACTTC. This codes for CSALGPMNSYEQYF.

Ten or more counts support this clonotype. The chain employs TRBV5-5 and TRBJ1-1; D perhaps matches TRBD1 (6 bases). V shed 4 bases and J shed 4 bases, with 11 bases lying between them. Germline CDR1 SGHKS, CDR2 YYEKEE (reference sequence). The CDR3 has 13 amino acids. The CDR3: CASSLTGFTEAFF. In nucleotides, the CDR3 is TGTGCCAGCAGCCTGACAGGTTTCACTGAAGCTTTCTTT. Looking up the rest from reference TRBV5-5 and TRBJ1-1 gives the full variable domain: DAGVTQSPTHLIKTRGQQVTLRCSPISGHKSVSWYQQVLGQGPQFIFQYYEKEERGRGNFPDRFSARQFPNYSSELNVNALLLGDSALYLCASSLTGFTEAFFGQGTRLTVV.

In its sample, this clonotype was seen many times. The rearrangement joins TRBV5-1 to TRBJ2-5; 9 bases align to TRBD1. The CDR3 runs 14 residues. Germline assignment: CDR1 SGHRS and CDR2 YFSETQ. The junction had 3 bases not matched to a gene; V was cut back by 3 bases and J by 3 bases. The CDR3, as DNA: TGCGCCAGCAGCTCGGGGACAGGGAAAGAGACCCAGTACTTC. The encoded protein is CASSSGTGKETQYF. The complete variable domain, with remaining parts taken from reference TRBV5-1 and TRBJ2-5, reads KAGVTQTPRYLIKTRGQQVTLSCSPISGHRSVSWYQQTPGQGLQFLFEYFSETQRNKGNFPGRFSGRQFSNSRSEMNVSTLELGDSALYLCASSSGTGKETQYFGPGTRLLVL.

The sample holds many counts of this clonotype. V is TRBV3-1 and J is TRBJ2-5; tentative D call: TRBD1 (8 bases). Between the trimmed V and J ends, which lost 4 bases and 4 bases, there was a span of 19 bases. The CDR3 runs 16 residues. CDR1 is LGHDT, CDR2 YNNKEL, per germline (reference sequence). The CDR3 sequence: CASSRRGRTSGETQYF. The CDR3 coding sequence is TGTGCCAGCAGCCGCAGGGGGCGGACTAGTGGAGAGACCCAGTACTTC.

To note about this clonotype: Just one base apart from a much larger clone, this may be a read error. V is TRBV6-5 and J is TRBJ2-6; no firm D call. This CDR3 spans 19 amino acids. With 4 bases removed from V and 0 bases from J, the gap between germline ends came to 19 bases. Germline loops: CDR1 MNHEY, CDR2 SVGAGI. CDR3 DNA: TGTGCCAGCAGTTCTGAGACGGTGAGTCCGAGCTCTGGGGCCAACGTCCTGACTTTC. It encodes CASSSETVSPSSGANVLTF.

This chain connects TRBV5-1 to TRBJ1-1; maybe TRBD1 (6 bases). The CDR3 has 16 residues. The V end was cut by 1 base, the J end by 1 base, with 14 bases between. Germline CDR1 reads SGHRS; CDR2 reads YFSETQ. CDR3 sequence (DNA): TGCGCCAGCAGCTTGCCGGAACAGGGTGGGAACACTGAAGCTTTCTTT. It specifies CASSLPEQGGNTEAFF.

This chain connects TRBV19 to TRBJ2-3; D perhaps matches TRBD2 (7 bases). V dropped 5 bases and J dropped 2 bases, with 11 bases sitting between them. The CDR3 runs to 14 residues. The germline gives CDR1 LNHDA, CDR2 SQIVND (reference sequence). The CDR3 DNA sequence: TGTGCCAGTAGTGGGGGGGCCTCCACAGATACGCAGTATTTT. This codes for CASSGGASTDTQYF.

This clonotype was observed many times. The chain uses TRBV10-3 and TRBJ1-3; unclear D gene. The V gene's germline CDR1 is ENHRY and CDR2 SYGVKD. Trimming cost V 6 bases and J 0 bases, with 12 bases left between them. This CDR3 comprises 15 residues. CDR3 amino acids: CAIRSQLHSGNTIYF. The CDR3 region has the DNA TGTGCCATCAGATCTCAACTTCACTCTGGAAACACCATATATTTT.

This clonotype was found many times. CDR3 DNA sequence: TGCAGTGCTATAGGGCATGACAGTGACACCGGGGAGCTGTTTTTT. Its translation is CSAIGHDSDTGELFF. The chain has TRBV20-1 and TRBJ2-2; TRBD1 is a possible D gene (5 bases). The V and J ends lost 4 bases and 3 bases respectively, with 15 bases between them. Germline CDR1 and CDR2: DFQATT and SNEGSKA (reference sequence). The CDR3 sequence is 15 residues long.

This clonotype was detected ten times or more. This chain uses TRBV9 with TRBJ2-1, with 8 positions matching TRBD1. J was trimmed by 4 bases and V by 0 bases; bases with no gene match: 6. The CDR3 is 16 residues long. In germline, CDR1 is SGDLS, CDR2 YYNGEE. CDR3 in DNA: TGTGCCAGCAGCGTAGCAGGGGGCGTCGGGTACAATGAGCAGTTCTTC. Translating gives CASSVAGGVGYNEQFF.

This clonotype was picked up many times. V usage is TRBV5-1 and J usage is TRBJ1-4; D perhaps matches TRBD1 (6 bases). The germline V and J ends were trimmed by 0 bases and 7 bases, with 13 bases remaining between them. Germline V CDR1 and CDR2: SGHRS, YFSETQ. This CDR3 is built from 15 residues. The CDR3, as DNA: TGCGCCAGCAGCTTGGACCGGGACACCACTGAAAAACTGTTTTTT. This encodes CASSLDRDTTEKLFF.

The chain combines TRBV10-2 with TRBJ2-2; 7 nucleotides match TRBD1. V lost 7 bases and J lost 0; bases outside the gene matches: 8. The germline V gene encodes CDR1 WSHSY and CDR2 SAAADI. The CDR3 contains 16 residues. CDR3 loop: CASIDLDRANTGELFF. Written as DNA, the CDR3 is TGCGCCAGCATCGACTTAGACAGGGCGAACACCGGGGAGCTGTTTTTT.

This clonotype was counted ten times or more. This chain joins TRBV7-2 and TRBJ1-6; D gene unclear. The V end was cut by 2 bases, the J end by 7 bases, with 15 bases between. The CDR3 contains 16 residues. Germline lookup yields CDR1 SGHTA and CDR2 FQGNSA. CDR3 nucleotides: TGTGCCAGCAGCTTACTTGGCGGACTGGGGAATTCACCCCTCCACTTT. Translation: CASSLLGGLGNSPLHF.

This clonotype showed up many times. This chain connects TRBV20-1 to TRBJ2-7; TRBD2 matches at 7 bases. The V segment lost 3 bases and the J segment 5 bases; nucleotides outside the gene matches: 10. CDR1 DFQATT and CDR2 SNEGSKA come from the germline V gene (reference sequence). The CDR3 runs 14 residues. Here the CDR3 reads CSASPGLEKDEQYF. DNA of the CDR3: TGCAGTGCTAGTCCCGGACTAGAGAAGGACGAGCAGTACTTC.